This TCR beta chain emerged from a study of cytomegalovirus exposure and HLA in healthy donors. CDR1 MGHRA and CDR2 YSYEKL come from the germline V gene. The CDR3 totals 19 residues. The J segment lost 4 bases and the V segment lost 4 bases, leaving 21 bases of the junction unmatched. Primers: 60 Vbeta forward and 13 Jbeta reverse. The method was immunoSEQ multiplex PCR; TCRdb's version includes in-frame clones alone and lacks a portion of them. The repertoire holds around 120,000 clones, with roughly 80% as singletons. Sequenced input: PBMCs. The receptor's source is a man between 60 and 70 years old in good health and CMV-seropositive. The chain carries TRBV4-1 and TRBJ2-7; 8 positions match TRBD2. The CDR3 DNA is TGCGCCAGCAGCCCAGGCCCCCTCGACCCAAGCGGGGGTTGGTACGAGCAGTACTTC. Amino acid sequence: CASSPGPLDPSGGWYEQYF.